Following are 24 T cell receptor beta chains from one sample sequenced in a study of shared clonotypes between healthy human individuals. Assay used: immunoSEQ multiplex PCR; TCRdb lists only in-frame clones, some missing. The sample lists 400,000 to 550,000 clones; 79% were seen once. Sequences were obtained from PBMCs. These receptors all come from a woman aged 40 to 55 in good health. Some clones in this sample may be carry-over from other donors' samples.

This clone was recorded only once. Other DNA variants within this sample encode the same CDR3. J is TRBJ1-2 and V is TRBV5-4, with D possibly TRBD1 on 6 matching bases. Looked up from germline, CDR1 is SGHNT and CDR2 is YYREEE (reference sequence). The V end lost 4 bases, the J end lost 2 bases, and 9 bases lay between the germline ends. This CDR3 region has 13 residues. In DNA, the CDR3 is TGTGCCAGCAGCGCAGACAGGAACTATGGCTACACCTTC. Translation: CASSADRNYGYTF.

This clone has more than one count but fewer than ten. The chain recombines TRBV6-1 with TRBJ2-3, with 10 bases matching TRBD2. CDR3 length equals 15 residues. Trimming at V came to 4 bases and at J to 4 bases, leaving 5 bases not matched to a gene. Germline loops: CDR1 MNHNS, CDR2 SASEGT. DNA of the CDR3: TGTGCCAGCAGTGGGCTAGCGGGAGACGCAGATACGCAGTATTTT. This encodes CASSGLAGDADTQYF.

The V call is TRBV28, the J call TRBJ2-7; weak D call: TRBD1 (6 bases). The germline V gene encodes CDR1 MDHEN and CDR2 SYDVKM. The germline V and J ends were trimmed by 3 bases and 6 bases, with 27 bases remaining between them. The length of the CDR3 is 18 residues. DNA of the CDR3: TGTGCCAGCAGTTTTCGTCCGAGAGTTACGGGACAACTACGCGAGCAGTACTTC. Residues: CASSFRPRVTGQLREQYF.

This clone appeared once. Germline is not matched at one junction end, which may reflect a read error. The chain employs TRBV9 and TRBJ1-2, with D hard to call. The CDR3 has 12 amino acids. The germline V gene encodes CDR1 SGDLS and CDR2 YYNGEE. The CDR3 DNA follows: TGTACCAGCAGCGTAGAGAACTATGGCTACACCTTC. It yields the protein CTSSVENYGYTF. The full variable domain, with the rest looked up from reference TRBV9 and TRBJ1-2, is DSGVTQTPKHLITATGQRVTLRCSPRSGDLSVYWYQQSLDQGLQFLIQYYNGEERAKGNILERFSAQQFPDLHSELNLSSLELGDSALYFCTSSVENYGYTFGSGTRLTVV.

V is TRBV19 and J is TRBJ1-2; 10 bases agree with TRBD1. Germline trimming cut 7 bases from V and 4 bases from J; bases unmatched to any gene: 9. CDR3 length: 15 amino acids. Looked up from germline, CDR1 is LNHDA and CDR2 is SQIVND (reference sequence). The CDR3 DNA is TGTGCCAGTACCGTAGGGACAGGGGATTTCTATGGCTACACCTTC. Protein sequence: CASTVGTGDFYGYTF.

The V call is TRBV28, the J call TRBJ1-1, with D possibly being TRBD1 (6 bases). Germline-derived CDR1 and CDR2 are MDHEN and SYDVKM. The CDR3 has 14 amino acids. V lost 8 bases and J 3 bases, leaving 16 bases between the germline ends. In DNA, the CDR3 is TGTGCCAGCCTGCCCCGTCCAGGGGACACTGAAGCTTTCTTT. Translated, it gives CASLPRPGDTEAFF.

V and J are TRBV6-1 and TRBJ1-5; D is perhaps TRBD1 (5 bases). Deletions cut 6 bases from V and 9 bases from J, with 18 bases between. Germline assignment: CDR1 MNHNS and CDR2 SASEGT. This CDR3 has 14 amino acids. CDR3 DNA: TGTGCCAGCAGACACGTAGGGGATCAGTGGCCCCAGCATTTT. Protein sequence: CASRHVGDQWPQHF.

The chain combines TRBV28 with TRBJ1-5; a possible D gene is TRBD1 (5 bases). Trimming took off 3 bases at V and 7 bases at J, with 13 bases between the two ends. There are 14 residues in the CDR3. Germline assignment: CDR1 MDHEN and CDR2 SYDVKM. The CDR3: CASSFIVRGQPQHF. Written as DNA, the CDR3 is TGTGCCAGCAGTTTCATAGTTAGGGGCCAGCCCCAGCATTTT.

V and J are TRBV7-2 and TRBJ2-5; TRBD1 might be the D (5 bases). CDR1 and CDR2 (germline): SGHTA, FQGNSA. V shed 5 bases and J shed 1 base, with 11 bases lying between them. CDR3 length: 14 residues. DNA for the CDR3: TGTGCCAGCAGCAACAGGTTCGCCCAAGAGACCCAGTACTTC. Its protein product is CASSNRFAQETQYF.

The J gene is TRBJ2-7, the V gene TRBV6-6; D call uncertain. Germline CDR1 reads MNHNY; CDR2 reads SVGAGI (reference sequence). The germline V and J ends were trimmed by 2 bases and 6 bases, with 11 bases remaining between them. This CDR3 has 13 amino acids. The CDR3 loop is CASSYAEGLEQYF. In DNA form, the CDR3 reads TGTGCCAGCAGTTACGCCGAAGGTCTCGAGCAGTACTTC.

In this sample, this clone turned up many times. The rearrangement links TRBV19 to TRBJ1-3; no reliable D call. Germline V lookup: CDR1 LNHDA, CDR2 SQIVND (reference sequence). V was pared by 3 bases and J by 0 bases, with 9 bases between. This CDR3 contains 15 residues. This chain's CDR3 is CASSMWMNSGNTIYF. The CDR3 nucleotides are TGTGCCAGTAGTATGTGGATGAACTCTGGAAACACCATATATTTT.

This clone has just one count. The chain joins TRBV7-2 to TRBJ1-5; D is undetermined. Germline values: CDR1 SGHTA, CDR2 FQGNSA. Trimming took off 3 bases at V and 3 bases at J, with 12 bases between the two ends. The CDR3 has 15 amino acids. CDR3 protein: CASSLGRVSNQPQHF. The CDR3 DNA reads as TGTGCCAGCAGCTTGGGAAGGGTGTCCAATCAGCCCCAGCATTTT.

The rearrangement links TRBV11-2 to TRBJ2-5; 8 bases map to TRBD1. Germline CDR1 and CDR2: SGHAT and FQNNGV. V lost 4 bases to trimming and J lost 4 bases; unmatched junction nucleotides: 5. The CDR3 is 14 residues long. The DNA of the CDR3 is TGTGCCAGCAGCTCCAGAACAGGGGGAGAGACCCAGTACTTC. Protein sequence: CASSSRTGGETQYF. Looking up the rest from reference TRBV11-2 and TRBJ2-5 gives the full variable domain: EAGVAQSPRYKIIEKRQSVAFWCNPISGHATLYWYQQILGQGPKLLIQFQNNGVVDDSQLPKDRFSAERLKGVDSTLKIQPAKLEDSAVYLCASSSRTGGETQYFGPGTRLLVL.

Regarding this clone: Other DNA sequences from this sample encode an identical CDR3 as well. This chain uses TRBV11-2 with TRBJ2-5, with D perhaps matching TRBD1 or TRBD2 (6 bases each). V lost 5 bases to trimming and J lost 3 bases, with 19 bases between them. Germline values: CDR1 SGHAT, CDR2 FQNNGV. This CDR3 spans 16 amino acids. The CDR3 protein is CASSHVGWGDKETQYF. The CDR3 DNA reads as TGTGCCAGCAGCCATGTGGGGTGGGGGGACAAAGAGACCCAGTACTTC.

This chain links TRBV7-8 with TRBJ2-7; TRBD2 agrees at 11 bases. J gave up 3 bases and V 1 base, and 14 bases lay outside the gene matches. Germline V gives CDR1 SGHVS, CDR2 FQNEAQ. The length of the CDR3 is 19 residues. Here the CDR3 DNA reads TGTGCCAGCAGCTTAGGGGGGGGACTAGCGGATATAATATACTACGAGCAGTACTTC. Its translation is CASSLGGGLADIIYYEQYF. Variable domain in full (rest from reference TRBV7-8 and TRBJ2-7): GAGVSQSPRYKVAKRGQDVALRCDPISGHVSLFWYQQALGQGPEFLTYFQNEAQLDKSGLPSDRFFAERPEGSVSTLKIQRTQQEDSAVYLCASSLGGGLADIIYYEQYFGPGTRLTVT.

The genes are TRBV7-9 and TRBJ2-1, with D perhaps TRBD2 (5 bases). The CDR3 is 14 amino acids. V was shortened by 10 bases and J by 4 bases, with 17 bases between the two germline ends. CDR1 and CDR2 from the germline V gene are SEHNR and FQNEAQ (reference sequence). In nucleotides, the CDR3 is TGTGCCACCCGGACTCAAGAGCTTTACAATGAGCAGTTCTTC. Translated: CATRTQELYNEQFF. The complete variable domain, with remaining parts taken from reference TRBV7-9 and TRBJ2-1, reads DTGVSQNPRHKITKRGQNVTFRCDPISEHNRLYWYRQTLGQGPEFLTYFQNEAQLEKSRLLSDRFSAERPKGSFSTLEIQRTEQGDSAMYLCATRTQELYNEQFFGPGTRLTVL.

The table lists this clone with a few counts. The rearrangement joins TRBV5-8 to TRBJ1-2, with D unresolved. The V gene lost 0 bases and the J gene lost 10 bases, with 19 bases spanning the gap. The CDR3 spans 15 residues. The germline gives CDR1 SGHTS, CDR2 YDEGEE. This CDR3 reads CASSLVPHGPLDYTF. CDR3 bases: TGTGCCAGCAGCTTGGTTCCGCACGGACCTCTCGACTACACCTTC.

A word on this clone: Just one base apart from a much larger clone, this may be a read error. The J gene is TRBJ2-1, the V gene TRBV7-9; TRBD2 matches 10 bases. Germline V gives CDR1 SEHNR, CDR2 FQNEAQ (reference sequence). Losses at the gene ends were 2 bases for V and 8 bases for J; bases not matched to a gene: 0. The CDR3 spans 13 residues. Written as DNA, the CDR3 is TGTGCCAGCAGCTTACTAGCGGGGGATGAGCAGTTCTTC. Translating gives CASSLLAGDEQFF.

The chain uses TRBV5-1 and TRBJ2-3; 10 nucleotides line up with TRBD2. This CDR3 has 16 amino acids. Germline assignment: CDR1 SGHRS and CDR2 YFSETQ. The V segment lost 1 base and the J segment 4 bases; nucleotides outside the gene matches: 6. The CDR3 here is CASSLQLAGVADTQYF. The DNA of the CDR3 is TGCGCCAGCAGCTTGCAGCTAGCGGGAGTCGCAGATACGCAGTATTTT.

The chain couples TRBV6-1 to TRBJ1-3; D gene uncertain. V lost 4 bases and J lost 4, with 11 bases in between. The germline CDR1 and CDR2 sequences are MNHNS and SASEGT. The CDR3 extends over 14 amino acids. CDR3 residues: CASSAVQLGNTIYF. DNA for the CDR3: TGTGCCAGCAGTGCCGTCCAACTAGGAAACACCATATATTTT.

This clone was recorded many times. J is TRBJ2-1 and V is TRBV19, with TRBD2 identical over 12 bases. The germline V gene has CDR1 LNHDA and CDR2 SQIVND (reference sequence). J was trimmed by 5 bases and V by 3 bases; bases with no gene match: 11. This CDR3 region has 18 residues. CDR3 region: CASSMALAGGHSDNEQFF. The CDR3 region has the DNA TGTGCCAGTAGTATGGCCCTAGCGGGAGGGCATAGCGACAATGAGCAGTTCTTC.

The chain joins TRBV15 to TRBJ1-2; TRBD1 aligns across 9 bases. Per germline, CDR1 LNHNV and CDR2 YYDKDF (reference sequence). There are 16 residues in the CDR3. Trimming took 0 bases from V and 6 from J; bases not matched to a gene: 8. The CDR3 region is CATSRDLRTGDNGYTF. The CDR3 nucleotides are TGTGCCACCAGCAGAGATCTTAGGACAGGGGATAATGGCTACACCTTC.

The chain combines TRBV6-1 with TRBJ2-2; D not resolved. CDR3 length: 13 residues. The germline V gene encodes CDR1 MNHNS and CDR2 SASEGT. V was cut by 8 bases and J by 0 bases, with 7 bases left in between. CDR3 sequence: CASRPANTGELFF. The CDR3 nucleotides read TGTGCCAGCCGGCCAGCGAACACCGGGGAGCTGTTTTTT.

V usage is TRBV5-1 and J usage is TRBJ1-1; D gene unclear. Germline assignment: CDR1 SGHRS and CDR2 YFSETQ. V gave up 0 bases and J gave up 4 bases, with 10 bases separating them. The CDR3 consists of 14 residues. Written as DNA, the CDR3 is TGCGCCAGCAGCTTGGATACAGTGGGCACTGAAGCTTTCTTT. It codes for CASSLDTVGTEAFF.